Included here is one TCR beta chain sequence, with context. This table comes from immunoSEQ multiplex PCR, and its TCRdb copy is limited to in-frame clones, with some not included. The table records about 110,000 clones, 90% of them present only once. This sample was taken from a study of glioma-infiltrating T cells after dendritic cell vaccination. Background on the study: Dendritic cell vaccine was injected intradermally three times, biweekly.

V shed 7 bases and J shed 2 bases, with 12 bases lying between them. Looked up from germline, CDR1 is MNHNY and CDR2 is SVGAGI (reference sequence). The CDR3 has 13 amino acids. The time point denotes: after dendritic cell vaccination, including at tumor progression/relapse. This chain connects TRBV6-6 to TRBJ2-7; D possibly corresponds to TRBD1 (6 bases). This TCR came from a human donor with glioblastoma. This material consisted of blood, taken after dendritic cell vaccination. CDR3: CASKQGPTYEQYF. CDR3 DNA sequence: TGTGCCAGCAAACAGGGTCCTACCTACGAGCAGTACTTC.